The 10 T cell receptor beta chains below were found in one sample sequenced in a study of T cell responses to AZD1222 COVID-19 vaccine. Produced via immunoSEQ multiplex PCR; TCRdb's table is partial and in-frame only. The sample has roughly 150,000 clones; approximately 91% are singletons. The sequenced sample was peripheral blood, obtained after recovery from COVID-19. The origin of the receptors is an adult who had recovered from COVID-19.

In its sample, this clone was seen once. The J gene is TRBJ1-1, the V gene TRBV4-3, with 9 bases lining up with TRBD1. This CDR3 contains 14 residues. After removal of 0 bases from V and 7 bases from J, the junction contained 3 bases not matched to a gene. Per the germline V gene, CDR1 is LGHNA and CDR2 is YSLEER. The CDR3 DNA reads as TGCGCCAGCAGCCAAGATGGACAGGGGATTGAAGCTTTCTTT. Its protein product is CASSQDGQGIEAFF.

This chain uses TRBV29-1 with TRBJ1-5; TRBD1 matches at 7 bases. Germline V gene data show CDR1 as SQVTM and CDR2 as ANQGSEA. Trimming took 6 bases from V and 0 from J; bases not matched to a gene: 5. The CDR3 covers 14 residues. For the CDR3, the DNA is TGCAGCGTGGTGACAGGGTTTAGCAATCAGCCCCAGCATTTT. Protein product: CSVVTGFSNQPQHF. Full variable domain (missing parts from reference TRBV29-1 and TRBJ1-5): SAVISQKPSRDICQRGTSLTIQCQVDSQVTMMFWYRQQPGQSLTLIATANQGSEATYESGFVIDKFPISRPNLTFSTLTVSNMSPEDSSIYLCSVVTGFSNQPQHFGDGTRLSIL.

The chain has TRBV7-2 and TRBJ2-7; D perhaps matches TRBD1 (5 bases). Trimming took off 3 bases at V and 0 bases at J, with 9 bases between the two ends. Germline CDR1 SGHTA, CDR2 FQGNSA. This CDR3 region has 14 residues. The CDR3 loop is CASSFRALSYEQYF. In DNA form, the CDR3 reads TGTGCCAGCAGCTTCAGGGCCCTCTCCTACGAGCAGTACTTC.

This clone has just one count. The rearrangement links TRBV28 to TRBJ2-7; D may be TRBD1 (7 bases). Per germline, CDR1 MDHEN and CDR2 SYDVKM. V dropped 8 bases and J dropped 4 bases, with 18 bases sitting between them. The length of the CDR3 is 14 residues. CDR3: CASAMTGRFYEQYF. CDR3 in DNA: TGTGCCAGCGCCATGACAGGGAGGTTTTACGAGCAGTACTTC.

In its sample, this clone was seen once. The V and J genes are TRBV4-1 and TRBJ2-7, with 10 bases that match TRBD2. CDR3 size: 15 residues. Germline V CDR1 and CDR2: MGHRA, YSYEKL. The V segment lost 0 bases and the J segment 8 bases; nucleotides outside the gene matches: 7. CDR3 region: CASSQDLSGRVQQYF. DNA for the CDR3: TGCGCCAGCAGCCAAGATCTGAGCGGGAGGGTCCAGCAGTACTTC.

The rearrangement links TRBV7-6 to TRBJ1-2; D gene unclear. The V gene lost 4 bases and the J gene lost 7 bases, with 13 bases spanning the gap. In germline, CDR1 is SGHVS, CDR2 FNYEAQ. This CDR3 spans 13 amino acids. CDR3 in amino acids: CASSSDLLGGYTF. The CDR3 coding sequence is TGTGCCAGCAGCTCGGATCTATTGGGTGGCTACACCTTC. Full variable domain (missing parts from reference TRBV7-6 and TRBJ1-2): GAGVSQSPRYKVTKRGQDVALRCDPISGHVSLYWYRQALGQGPEFLTYFNYEAQQDKSGLPNDRFSAERPEGSISTLTIQRTEQRDSAMYRCASSSDLLGGYTFGSGTRLTVV.

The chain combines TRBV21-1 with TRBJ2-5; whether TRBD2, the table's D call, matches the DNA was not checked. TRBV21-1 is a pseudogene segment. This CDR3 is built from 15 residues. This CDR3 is CASSVRAGGGETQYF. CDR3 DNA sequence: TGTGCCAGCAGCGTCCGAGCGGGAGGTGGGGAGACCCAGTACTTC.

CDR3 DNA sequence: TGTGCCAGCACAGCGTCTCAAGAGACCCAGTACTTC. It encodes CASTASQETQYF. V is TRBV6-5 and J is TRBJ2-5; D remains ambiguous. Germline assignment: CDR1 MNHEY and CDR2 SVGAGI. The CDR3 spans 12 residues. V dropped 7 bases and J dropped 2 bases, with 8 bases sitting between them.

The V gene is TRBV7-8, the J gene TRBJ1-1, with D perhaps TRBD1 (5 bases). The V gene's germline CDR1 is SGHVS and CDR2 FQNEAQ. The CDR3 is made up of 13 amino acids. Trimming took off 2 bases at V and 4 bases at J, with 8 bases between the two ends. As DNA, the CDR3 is TGTGCCAGCAGCTTAAGAAGGGGCACTGAAGCTTTCTTT. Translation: CASSLRRGTEAFF.

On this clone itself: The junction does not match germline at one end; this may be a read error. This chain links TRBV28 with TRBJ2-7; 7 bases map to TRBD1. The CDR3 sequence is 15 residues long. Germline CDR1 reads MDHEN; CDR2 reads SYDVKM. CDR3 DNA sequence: TGTGCCGGCAGTTCATGGCTAGGACAGGACTACGAGCAGTACTTC. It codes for CAGSSWLGQDYEQYF.